Sequencing of this T cell receptor (beta chain) was carried out in a study of CD8 T cells in ankylosing spondylitis. The V gene's germline CDR1 is SEHNR and CDR2 FQNEAQ (reference sequence). This CDR3 contains 14 residues. Trimming stripped 5 bases from V and 2 bases from J, with 13 bases between. TCRdb re-called the 5' RACE reads with MiXCR, one entry per CDR3 protein. The table records approximately 150,000 distinct CDR3 sequences, roughly 31% of them present only once. The chain combines TRBV7-9 with TRBJ2-7, with D tentatively TRBD2 (6 bases). The receptor was derived from a male donor with ankylosing spondylitis. The source material was synovial fluid, either unsorted or a sorted T cell fraction (not recorded which). Here the CDR3 DNA reads TGTGCCAGCAGCCCCCGGGACTGGACCTACGAGCAGTACTTC. Residues: CASSPRDWTYEQYF.